These 11 T cell receptor beta chains share one sample of origin, sequenced in a study of shared clonotypes between healthy human individuals. The method was immunoSEQ multiplex PCR; TCRdb's version includes in-frame clones alone and lacks a portion of them. The table has more than 400,000 clones, less than 96% seen once. The specimen sequenced was naive CD4+ T cells sorted from blood. Subset indicated: CD45RA+ positively selected. The receptor set was obtained from a woman in her twenties or thirties in good health.

As DNA, the CDR3 is TGTGCCAGCAGTTTCAGGGGACCTACGTCACCCCTCCACTTT. Its protein is CASSFRGPTSPLHF. J is TRBJ1-6 and V is TRBV28; weak D call: TRBD1 (6 bases). Germline V gene data show CDR1 as MDHEN and CDR2 as SYDVKM. V was cut by 3 bases and J by 10 bases, with 13 bases left in between. This CDR3 has 14 amino acids.

V usage is TRBV2 and J usage is TRBJ2-7, with D perhaps TRBD2 (5 bases). With 6 bases removed from V and 2 bases from J, the gap between germline ends came to 14 bases. There are 14 residues in the CDR3. Germline values: CDR1 SNHLY, CDR2 FYNNEI. For the CDR3, the DNA is TGTGCCAGCAGCAGCCCCCCGAGGGCCTACGAGCAGTACTTC. Its translation: CASSSPPRAYEQYF. The whole variable domain, filled in from reference TRBV2 and TRBJ2-7, reads EPEVTQTPSHQVTQMGQEVILRCVPISNHLYFYWYRQILGQKVEFLVSFYNNEISEKSEIFDDQFSVERPDGSNFTLKIRSTKLEDSAMYFCASSSPPRAYEQYFGPGTRLTVT.

This chain joins TRBV10-3 and TRBJ2-7; D not resolved. CDR1 ENHRY and CDR2 SYGVKD come from the germline V gene. The V gene lost 4 bases and the J gene lost 4 bases, with 5 bases spanning the gap. The CDR3 covers 11 residues. CDR3 bases: TGTGCCATCAGTGGCCTATACGAGCAGTACTTC. This gives the protein CAISGLYEQYF.

This chain uses TRBV10-3 with TRBJ2-1, with TRBD1 matching 9 bases. Unmatched junction bases numbered 1, after V lost 6 bases and J lost 4 bases. Per the germline V gene, CDR1 is ENHRY and CDR2 is SYGVKD. This CDR3 is 13 amino acids long. CDR3 nucleotide sequence: TGTGCCATCAGCGGGACAGGGTACAATGAGCAGTTCTTC. It specifies CAISGTGYNEQFF.

The V and J genes are TRBV21-1 and TRBJ1-3; the table's D gene call, TRBD1, was not cross checked with the DNA. TRBV21-1 is classified as a pseudogene. The CDR3 length is 15 residues. The CDR3 coding sequence is TGTGCCAGCAGGGGACAGGAGTACTCTGGAAACACCATATATTTT. As protein: CASRGQEYSGNTIYF.

V is TRBV5-1 and J is TRBJ2-7; no reliable D call. Trimming cost V 4 bases and J 3 bases, with 5 bases left between them. The CDR3 has 11 amino acids. In germline, CDR1 is SGHRS, CDR2 YFSETQ. The CDR3 sequence is CASSQNYEQYF. In DNA, the CDR3 is TGCGCCAGCAGCCAAAACTACGAGCAGTACTTC.

The V gene is TRBV5-1, the J gene TRBJ2-1, with 10 bases identical to TRBD2. The CDR3 is made up of 16 amino acids. The V gene's germline CDR1 is SGHRS and CDR2 YFSETQ. The ends lost 0 bases at V and 6 bases at J; junction bases unmatched: 6. CDR3 sequence (DNA): TGCGCCAGCAGCTTGGCCCCAGCGGGAGGGAGCAATGAGCAGTTCTTC. Protein: CASSLAPAGGSNEQFF. The entire variable domain, with the rest obtained from reference TRBV5-1 and TRBJ2-1, is as follows: KAGVTQTPRYLIKTRGQQVTLSCSPISGHRSVSWYQQTPGQGLQFLFEYFSETQRNKGNFPGRFSGRQFSNSRSEMNVSTLELGDSALYLCASSLAPAGGSNEQFFGPGTRLTVL.

The gene calls are TRBV20-1 and TRBJ1-2, with D unclear. CDR3 length: 8 amino acids. In germline, CDR1 is DFQATT, CDR2 SNEGSKA (reference sequence). V shed 8 bases and J shed 5 bases, with 3 bases lying between them. The CDR3 reads CSTYGYTF. CDR3 nucleotide sequence: TGCAGTACGTATGGCTACACCTTC.

The chain employs TRBV2 and TRBJ1-4; D gene unclear. Germline-derived CDR1 and CDR2 are SNHLY and FYNNEI. V gave up 8 bases and J gave up 8 bases, with 18 bases separating them. CDR3 length: 14 residues. The CDR3 DNA is TGTGCCAGCCAGACGTTAGGACCGAGCGAAAAACTGTTTTTT. Amino acid sequence: CASQTLGPSEKLFF.

Points on this clone: This CDR3 is also generated by other DNA sequences in the sample. The gene calls are TRBV11-3 and TRBJ2-7; 10 bases fit TRBD1. Germline V gene sequence: CDR1 SGHNT, CDR2 YENEEA. The V segment lost 3 bases and the J segment 6 bases; nucleotides outside the gene matches: 2. The CDR3 length is 13 residues. In DNA, the CDR3 is TGTGCCAGCAGCTTTGGACAGGGGGGCGAGCAGTACTTC. Protein product: CASSFGQGGEQYF.

The chain uses TRBV28 and TRBJ2-7; no clear D gene. Germline-derived CDR1 and CDR2 are MDHEN and SYDVKM. The germline V and J ends were trimmed by 3 bases and 6 bases, with 12 bases remaining between them. The CDR3 has 13 residues. For the CDR3, the DNA is TGTGCCAGCAGTTTGCCCTCAAGCCGCGAGCAGTACTTC. The encoded protein is CASSLPSSREQYF.